The 11 T cell receptor beta chains presented below share a single source sample, sequenced in a study of T cell responses to AZD1222 COVID-19 vaccine. Assay: immunoSEQ multiplex PCR; the TCRdb copy retains only in-frame clones and omits some. The repertoire holds tens of thousands of clones, with nearly 80% as singletons. The sequences come from peripheral blood, collected 28 days after the second AZD1222 dose. The receptors were sampled from an adult who received the AZD1222 COVID-19 vaccine.

The CDR3 nucleotides are TGTGCCAGCAGGCTCGAACAGGGAGGGAGGAAAGCTTTCTTT. Translating gives CASRLEQGGRKAFF. The rearrangement joins TRBV6-5 to TRBJ1-1, with D perhaps matching TRBD1 (6 bases). The germline CDR1 and CDR2 sequences are MNHEY and SVGAGI. This CDR3 is built from 14 residues. The V end was cut by 6 bases, the J end by 9 bases, with 20 bases between.

This clone was found once. This rearrangement joins TRBV24-1 to TRBJ2-1, with 13 bases that match TRBD2. V was pared by 4 bases and J by 4 bases, with 6 bases of the junction left unmatched. Germline-derived CDR1 and CDR2 are KGHDR and SFDVKD. The CDR3 has 17 amino acids. CDR3 loop: CATSEAGLAGPYNEQFF. The CDR3 bases are TGTGCCACCAGTGAAGCGGGACTAGCGGGACCATACAATGAGCAGTTCTTC.

In its sample, this clone was seen once. This chain joins TRBV7-2 and TRBJ2-2; no clear D gene. The CDR3 runs 14 residues. The ends were cut back, 10 bases at V and 0 bases at J, with 12 bases in the middle. Germline CDR1 is SGHTA and CDR2 is FQGNSA. As DNA, the CDR3 is TGTGCCATCGCCAGAATAGCGAACACCGGGGAGCTGTTTTTT. Its translation is CAIARIANTGELFF. Full variable domain (missing parts from reference TRBV7-2 and TRBJ2-2): GAGVSQSPSNKVTEKGKDVELRCDPISGHTALYWYRQSLGQGLEFLIYFQGNSAPDKSGLPSDRFSAERTGGSVSTLTIQRTQQEDSAVYLCAIARIANTGELFFGEGSRLTVL.

The chain employs TRBV7-2 and TRBJ1-5, with D possibly matching TRBD1 (6 bases). Trimming left V 5 bases short and J 0 bases short, with 11 bases between. CDR1 and CDR2 (germline): SGHTA, FQGNSA. The CDR3 runs 15 residues. The CDR3 region has the DNA TGTGCCAGCAGCGCCGGACAGTCTAGCAATCAGCCCCAGCATTTT. Translating gives CASSAGQSSNQPQHF. Combining the CDR3 with reference TRBV7-2 and TRBJ1-5 gives the whole variable domain GAGVSQSPSNKVTEKGKDVELRCDPISGHTALYWYRQSLGQGLEFLIYFQGNSAPDKSGLPSDRFSAERTGGSVSTLTIQRTQQEDSAVYLCASSAGQSSNQPQHFGDGTRLSIL.

V usage is TRBV29-1 and J usage is TRBJ2-7; weak D call: TRBD2 (5 bases). CDR1 is SQVTM, CDR2 ANQGSEA, per germline. This CDR3 has 13 residues. V was cut by 0 bases and J by 3 bases, with 9 bases left in between. CDR3 loop: CSVEDEGSYEQYF. CDR3 DNA sequence: TGCAGCGTTGAAGACGAGGGTAGCTACGAGCAGTACTTC.

This chain uses TRBV2 with TRBJ2-2; 8 bases are shared with TRBD2. The CDR3 spans 15 residues. The V gene end was trimmed by 8 bases and the J gene end by 3 bases; junction bases not matched to a gene: 8. Germline CDR1 SNHLY, CDR2 FYNNEI. The CDR3 sequence: CASSLTGGDTGELFF. CDR3 DNA: TGTGCCAGCTCGCTGACGGGAGGGGACACCGGGGAGCTGTTTTTT.

The gene calls are TRBV3-1 (or the pseudogene TRBV3-2) and TRBJ2-7; D not certain. V lost 1 base and J lost 2, with 3 bases in between. CDR1 is LGHDT and CDR2 is YNNKEL in the germline V gene (reference sequence). The CDR3 runs 12 residues. CDR3 in DNA: TGTGCCAGCAGCCAAGGACCCTACGAGCAGTACTTC. It encodes CASSQGPYEQYF.

This chain uses TRBV3-1 (or the pseudogene TRBV3-2) with TRBJ2-2; TRBD2 is a possible D gene (7 bases). This CDR3 contains 17 residues. Germline loops: CDR1 LGHDT, CDR2 YNNKEL (reference sequence). With 4 bases removed from V and 5 bases from J, the gap between germline ends came to 20 bases. The chain's CDR3 is CASSPSLGGAGTGELFF. The DNA of the CDR3 is TGTGCCAGCAGCCCCAGTCTGGGGGGGGCAGGGACCGGGGAGCTGTTTTTT.

The chain couples TRBV30 to TRBJ1-6, with a possible D match to TRBD1 (5 bases). Per the germline V gene, CDR1 is GTSNPN and CDR2 is SVGIG (reference sequence). The CDR3 runs to 15 residues. V dropped 4 bases and J dropped 9 bases, with 19 bases sitting between them. The CDR3 nucleotides are TGTGCCTGGACCCCTAGTCGGGGGGAGGTTTCACCCCTCCACTTT. The encoded protein is CAWTPSRGEVSPLHF.

V and J are TRBV2 and TRBJ1-2, with 8 bases fitting TRBD1. The germline V gene has CDR1 SNHLY and CDR2 FYNNEI. V lost 4 bases to trimming and J lost 6 bases; unmatched junction nucleotides: 4. The CDR3 extends over 13 amino acids. The CDR3 here is CASSVDREDGYTF. In DNA, the CDR3 is TGTGCCAGCAGTGTGGACAGGGAGGATGGCTACACCTTC.

CDR3 protein: CASSQGWRENIQYF. CDR3 DNA: TGTGCCAGCAGTCAGGGATGGCGGGAAAACATTCAGTACTTC. This rearrangement joins TRBV6-5 to TRBJ2-4; D may correspond to TRBD1 or TRBD2 (5 bases each). Trimming took 5 bases from V and 5 from J, leaving 13 bases between them. The germline gives CDR1 MNHEY, CDR2 SVGAGI. The CDR3 covers 14 residues.